The T cell receptor (beta chain) described here comes from a study of blood T cell repertoires in COVID-19. Across the study: Acute and convalescent COVID-19 samples came from the United States, Italy and Spain. The analysed material was cDNA or gDNA that came from T cells, B-cell-depleted T cells, or PBMCs.

Germline loops: CDR1 SGHRS, CDR2 YFSETQ. CDR3 length: 14 residues. V dropped 0 bases and J dropped 6 bases, with 13 bases sitting between them. One Seattle source followed patients from active infection through their disease course. Per the study methods: Estimated nucleated cell counts came from reference gene primer amplification. Only in-frame clones appear in the TCRdb table, and some are missing; sequencing was by immunoSEQ multiplex PCR. V, J and clone size derive from that table, while D and trimming were established from the DNA sequence. The sample shows 68,000 or so clones, 90% of them seen only once.

Input material: peripheral blood. The rearrangement uses TRBV5-1 and TRBJ2-7, with D maybe TRBD1 (6 bases). This receptor was obtained from a man aged 45-65 years with COVID-19, enrolled during active disease. The CDR3 sequence: CASSLGQVSGEQYF. The CDR3 region has the DNA TGCGCCAGCAGCTTGGGACAGGTCAGCGGCGAGCAGTACTTC.